This T cell receptor (beta chain) emerged from a study of regulatory T cells in long-lasting Graves disease. V was clipped by 0 bases and J by 1 base, with 6 bases between them. The CDR3 is 14 residues long. Looked up from germline, CDR1 is LGHDT and CDR2 is YNNKEL (reference sequence). This clonotype has ten or more counts. For TCR beta, libraries came from iRepertoire HTBI primers and Arm-PCR of CDR3 regions. From the multiplex PCR reads, TCRdb called clonotypes with MiXCR, one entry per CDR3 protein. The sample records about 430,000 distinct CDR3 sequences, 15% being singletons. Time point specified: newly diagnosed GD, antithyroid drugs for less than 3 months. TCR sequences were obtained from RNA taken from PBMCs. The sample was also reused in another study, on T cells in Graves' hyperthyroidism and ophthalmopathy.

The chain carries TRBV3-1 and TRBJ1-1; unclear D gene. Sequencing was performed on peripheral blood mononuclear cells (PBMCs), taken at new diagnosis, from a patient treated with antithyroid drugs. This TCR was sampled from a woman between 40 and 50 years old with Graves disease. CDR3 DNA sequence: TGTGCCAGCAGCCAAGATATGGAGAACACTGAAGCTTTCTTT. As protein: CASSQDMENTEAFF.